What follows are 15 T cell receptor beta chains derived from one specimen sequenced in a study of immune evolution from preneoplasia to lung adenocarcinoma. TCRdb keeps only in-frame clones here, not all; method: immunoSEQ multiplex PCR. The table records some 8,500 clones, 75% to 90% of them present only once. The sequencing input was FFPE minimally invasive lung adenocarcinoma tissue. The receptors were gathered from a person between 70 and 80 years old with lung adenocarcinoma.

V gene TRBV9 combines with J gene TRBJ1-3; no clear D gene. Germline values: CDR1 SGDLS, CDR2 YYNGEE. The ends were cut back, 1 base at V and 0 bases at J, with 8 bases in the middle. The CDR3 covers 15 residues. CDR3 nucleotides: TGTGCCAGCAGCGTAACCCCCAGCTCTGGAAACACCATATATTTT. It encodes CASSVTPSSGNTIYF.

The rearrangement uses TRBV11-2 and TRBJ2-7, with D perhaps given as TRBD1 or TRBD2 (5 bases each). The CDR3 has 13 residues. CDR1 is SGHAT and CDR2 is FQNNGV in the germline V gene. V was clipped by 2 bases and J by 7 bases, with 12 bases between them. The CDR3 loop is CASSLRAWGEQYF. CDR3 nucleotides: TGTGCCAGCAGCTTACGGGCTTGGGGGGAGCAGTACTTC.

The chain has TRBV5-1 and TRBJ2-5; TRBD2 matches at 9 bases. The germline gives CDR1 SGHRS, CDR2 YFSETQ. The V and J ends lost 1 base and 2 bases, in that order; junction bases with no gene match: 9. This CDR3 has 17 amino acids. CDR3 protein: CASSLWVLAGRQETQYF. DNA of the CDR3: TGCGCCAGCAGCTTGTGGGTGCTAGCGGGGAGGCAAGAGACCCAGTACTTC.

This chain uses TRBV10-3 with TRBJ2-7; maybe TRBD2 (6 bases). This CDR3 contains 13 residues. V was clipped by 2 bases and J by 9 bases, with 14 bases between them. CDR1 and CDR2 from the germline V gene are ENHRY and SYGVKD. In nucleotides, the CDR3 is TGTGCCATCAGTGAGACCCGGGACTTTGGGCAGTACTTC. Translating gives CAISETRDFGQYF.

This chain connects TRBV6-5 to TRBJ2-1; D may be TRBD2 (7 bases). The V gene lost 8 bases and the J gene lost 8 bases, with 22 bases spanning the gap. The CDR3 is 15 amino acids. Germline CDR1 reads MNHEY; CDR2 reads SVGAGI. The CDR3 loop is CASGHSRGAADEQFF. Written as DNA, the CDR3 is TGTGCCAGCGGCCACTCCCGGGGGGCCGCCGATGAGCAGTTCTTC.

The CDR3 loop reads CAISPEMITEAFF. The CDR3 coding sequence is TGTGCCATCAGTCCGGAAATGATCACTGAAGCTTTCTTT. The chain combines TRBV10-3 with TRBJ1-1; no definite D call. Germline CDR1 ENHRY, CDR2 SYGVKD. The CDR3 is 13 residues long. V lost 5 bases to trimming and J lost 4 bases, with 11 bases between them.

The J gene is TRBJ2-7, the V gene TRBV2; D perhaps matches TRBD1 (5 bases). The CDR3 is 14 residues long. Germline lookup yields CDR1 SNHLY and CDR2 FYNNEI. The ends were cut back, 4 bases at V and 7 bases at J, with 17 bases in the middle. DNA for the CDR3: TGTGCCAGCAGTGCTCAGGGAAGGATGATGGAGCAGTACTTC. Residues: CASSAQGRMMEQYF.

This clone was seen a single time. This chain connects TRBV6-1 to TRBJ1-1, with 8 bases that match TRBD1. Trimming removed 2 bases from V and 1 base from J; junction bases left unmatched: 3. This CDR3 is built from 15 residues. CDR1 and CDR2 (germline): MNHNS, SASEGT. This CDR3 reads CASSEFGQGNTEAFF. The CDR3 region has the DNA TGTGCCAGCAGTGAATTCGGACAGGGGAACACTGAAGCTTTCTTT.

The chain couples TRBV28 to TRBJ1-1, with a weak D call TRBD1 (5 bases). V lost 2 bases and J lost 1, with 8 bases in between. Germline V gives CDR1 MDHEN, CDR2 SYDVKM. The CDR3 has 14 amino acids. The CDR3 nucleotides are TGTGCCAGCAGTTTAGTGCAGGGGAACACTGAAGCTTTCTTT. This sequence encodes CASSLVQGNTEAFF.

Comments on this clone: A read error may account for a junction end that differs from germline. The chain combines TRBV20-1 with TRBJ2-1; unclear D gene. There are 11 residues in the CDR3. Per germline, CDR1 DFQATT and CDR2 SNEGSKA (reference sequence). The CDR3 DNA sequence: TGCAGTGCCACATACGTAGGCACGTTGATCTTC. The encoded protein is CSATYVGTLIF.

Written as DNA, the CDR3 is TGTGCCAGCAGTGAGGTGCCGGAACCCAATCAGCCCCAGCATTTT. Its protein product is CASSEVPEPNQPQHF. The genes are TRBV6-1 and TRBJ1-5; D ambiguous. The CDR3 runs 15 residues. The ends were cut back, 3 bases at V and 3 bases at J, with 12 bases in the middle. CDR1 MNHNS and CDR2 SASEGT come from the germline V gene.

The chain has TRBV21-1 and TRBJ2-1; TRBD1, the table's D call, was not compared with the DNA. TRBV21-1 is a pseudogene. This CDR3 spans 15 amino acids. CDR3 bases: TGTGCCAGCAGCAAAGTAGGGACAGATTACAATGAGCAGTTCTTC. Its protein product is CASSKVGTDYNEQFF.

This chain uses TRBV9 with TRBJ2-7; D remains ambiguous. Germline V gene lookup returns CDR1 SGDLS and CDR2 YYNGEE. CDR3 length equals 14 residues. With 4 bases removed from V and 2 bases from J, the gap between germline ends came to 13 bases. Written as DNA, the CDR3 is TGTGCCAGCAGCCCCATGCCAGGTACCTACGAGCAGTACTTC. Amino acids: CASSPMPGTYEQYF.

The CDR3 is CASSLGGVTGELFF. The CDR3 nucleotides are TGTGCCAGCAGCCTAGGAGGGGTCACCGGGGAGCTGTTTTTT. The V and J genes are TRBV5-4 and TRBJ2-2; TRBD2 is a possible D gene (6 bases). CDR1 and CDR2 (germline): SGHNT, YYREEE (reference sequence). The CDR3 sequence is 14 residues long. Trimming left V 4 bases short and J 4 bases short, with 11 bases between.

The chain is built from TRBV5-6 and TRBJ1-1; maybe TRBD1 (6 bases). Germline V lookup: CDR1 SGHDT, CDR2 YYEEEE. There are 15 residues in the CDR3. The V and J ends lost 3 bases and 1 base respectively, with 13 bases between them. CDR3 sequence reads: CASSSSDRKNTEAFF. The CDR3 coding sequence is TGTGCCAGCAGCTCCTCGGACAGAAAGAACACTGAAGCTTTCTTT.